This TCR beta chain was identified in a study of CXCR3-negative and CXCR3-positive naive CD8 T cells. Triplicate sorts, fewer than 350,000 cells apiece, were made for each CD8+ T cell subset. There are 13 residues in the CDR3. With UMI labels, 5' RACE was used to prepare the TRB cDNA libraries. With the 5' RACE reads reprocessed, TCRdb shows one record per CDR3 protein and no DNA. The sample spans 100,000 to 150,000 distinct CDR3 sequences; the ten largest clones claim nearly 0.5%. The sample comprised naive CXCR3- CD8+ T cells from blood. Subset specified: CD45RO-CCR7+CD27+CD95- naive CD8+ T cells lacking CXCR3 (TNR3-). This sequence originates from a human donor in good health. Some clones in this sample may be carry-over from other donors' samples. The chain recombines TRBV12-3 or TRBV12-4 with TRBJ2-7. This CDR3 is CASSFSSSGEQYF.